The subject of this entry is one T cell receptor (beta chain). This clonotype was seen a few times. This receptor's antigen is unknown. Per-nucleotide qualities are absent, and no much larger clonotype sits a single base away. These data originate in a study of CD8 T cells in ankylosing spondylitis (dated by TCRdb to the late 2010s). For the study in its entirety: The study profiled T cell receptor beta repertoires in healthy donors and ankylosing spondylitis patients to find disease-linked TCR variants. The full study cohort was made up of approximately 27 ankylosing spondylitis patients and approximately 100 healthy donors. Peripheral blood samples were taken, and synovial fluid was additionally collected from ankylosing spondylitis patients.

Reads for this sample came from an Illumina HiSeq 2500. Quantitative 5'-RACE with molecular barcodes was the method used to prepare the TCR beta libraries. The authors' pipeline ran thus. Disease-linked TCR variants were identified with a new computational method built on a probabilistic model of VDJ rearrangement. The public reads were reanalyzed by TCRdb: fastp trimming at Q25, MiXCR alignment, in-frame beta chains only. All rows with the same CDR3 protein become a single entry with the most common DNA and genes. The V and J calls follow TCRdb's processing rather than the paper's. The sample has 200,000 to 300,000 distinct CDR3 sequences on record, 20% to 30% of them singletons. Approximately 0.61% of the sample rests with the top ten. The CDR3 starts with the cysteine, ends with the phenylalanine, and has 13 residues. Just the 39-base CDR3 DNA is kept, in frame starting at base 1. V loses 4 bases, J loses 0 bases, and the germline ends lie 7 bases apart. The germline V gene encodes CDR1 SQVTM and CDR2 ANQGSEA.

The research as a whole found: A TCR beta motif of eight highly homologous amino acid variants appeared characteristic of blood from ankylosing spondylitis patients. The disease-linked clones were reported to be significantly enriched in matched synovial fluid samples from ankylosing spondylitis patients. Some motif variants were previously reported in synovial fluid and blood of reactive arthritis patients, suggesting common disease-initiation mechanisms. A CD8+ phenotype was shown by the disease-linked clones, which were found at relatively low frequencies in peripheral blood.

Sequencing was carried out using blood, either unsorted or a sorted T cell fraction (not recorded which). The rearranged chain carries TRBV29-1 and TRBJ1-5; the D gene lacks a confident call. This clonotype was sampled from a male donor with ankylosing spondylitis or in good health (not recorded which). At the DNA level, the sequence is TGCAGCGTTGTGCAGAATAGCAATCAGCCCCAGCATTTT. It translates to CSVVQNSNQPQHF.